These T cell receptor beta chains were read from a single sample in a study of T-cell reconstitution after alpha-beta-depleted transplantation in children. TCRdb re-analysed the PCR reads in MiXCR, keeping a single row per CDR3 protein. This table has about 980,000 distinct CDR3 sequences, around 30% appearing once. Sequencing was performed on PBMCs, mostly from graft donor cells, taken 360 days after TCRalphabeta/CD19-depleted stem cell transplant. These receptors were obtained from a boy in the first two years of life who had a stem cell transplant for SCID, so the T cells may come from the graft donor. The CDR3 runs from the conserved cysteine through the conserved F or W. The D gene is left open where the match is weak. Only some rows state a clone size, as once, few, many or a class for expanded clones.

D gene	CDR3 length	clone size	V gene	J gene	CDR3 protein
.	13	few	TRBV18	TRBJ2-7	CASSPLGAHEQYF
TRBD1	14	.	TRBV11-2	TRBJ2-7	CASSFGQVSPEQYF
TRBD2	16	.	TRBV20-1	TRBJ2-1	CSAITSGGALADEQFF
.	15	.	TRBV12-3/TRBV12-4	TRBJ1-1	CASSPHRGGYTEAFF
.	18	few	TRBV6-5	TRBJ2-4	CASSYGPRGGLAKNIQYF
TRBD2	13	many	TRBV27	TRBJ2-1	CASTSGTYNEQFF
.	13	few	TRBV5-1	TRBJ2-7	CASTGLTDYEQYF
TRBD2	16	few	TRBV5-1	TRBJ2-1	CASSPGGLARPGEQFF
.	13	.	TRBV19	TRBJ2-7	CASSISPSYEQYF
TRBD2	15	few	TRBV4-1	TRBJ2-7	CASSHAGLAGDEQYF